This T cell receptor beta chain emerged from a study of a mutant IDH1 vaccine in newly diagnosed glioma. About the study: Sex distribution of treated patients was roughly 62% male and roughly 38% female; mean age was around 40 years.

This table comes from immunoSEQ multiplex PCR, and its TCRdb copy is limited to in-frame clones, with some not included. The table shows tens of thousands of clones, with roughly 71% occurring only once. The CDR3 totals 13 residues. CDR1 is SNHLY and CDR2 is FYNNEI in the germline V gene. Trimming pared 4 bases from V and 5 bases from J, leaving 9 bases between. On this clone: The antigen is unknown.

The time point: week 35, safety follow-up. Each vaccine dose was 300 ug of mutant IDH1 20-mer peptide, with topical imiquimod. The donors had new WHO grade 3 or 4 astrocytomas; these were IDH1-mutant and ATRX-lost. The chain couples TRBV2 to TRBJ2-1; D is possibly TRBD2 (6 bases). The TCR originated in a man aged 50 to 60 with glioma. The input for sequencing was PBMCs, taken from a glioma patient whose treatment included an IDH1 peptide vaccine. Written as DNA, the CDR3 is TGTGCCAGCAGTGTGGGACTTAACAATGAGCAGTTCTTC. Its translation is CASSVGLNNEQFF.